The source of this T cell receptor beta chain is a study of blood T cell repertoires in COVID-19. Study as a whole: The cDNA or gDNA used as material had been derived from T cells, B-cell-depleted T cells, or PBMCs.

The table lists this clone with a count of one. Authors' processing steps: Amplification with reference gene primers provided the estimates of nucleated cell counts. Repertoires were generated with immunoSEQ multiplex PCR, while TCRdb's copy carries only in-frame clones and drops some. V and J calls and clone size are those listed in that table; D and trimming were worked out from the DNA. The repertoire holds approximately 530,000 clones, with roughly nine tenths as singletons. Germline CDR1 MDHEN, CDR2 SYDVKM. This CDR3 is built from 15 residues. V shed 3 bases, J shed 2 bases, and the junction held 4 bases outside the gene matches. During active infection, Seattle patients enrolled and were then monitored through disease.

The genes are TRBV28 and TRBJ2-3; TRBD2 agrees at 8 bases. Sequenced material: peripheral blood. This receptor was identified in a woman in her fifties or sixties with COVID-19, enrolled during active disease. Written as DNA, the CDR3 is TGTGCCAGCAGTTTCTCGCGGGGGGTCACAGATACGCAGTATTTT. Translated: CASSFSRGVTDTQYF.